These 29 T cell receptor beta chains were all obtained from the same sample, sequenced in a study of T cell repertoires in cytomegalovirus infection. MiXCR was run by TCRdb on the reads, yielding one entry per CDR3 protein. This table has just under 550,000 distinct CDR3 sequences, around 27% appearing once. Sequenced input: PBMCs. The receptors originated from a human donor in good health (CMV status not recorded). Some clones in this sample may be carry-over from other donors' samples.

This chain's CDR3 is CSAETGIYYEQYF. The DNA of the CDR3 is TGCAGTGCCGAGACAGGTATATACTACGAGCAGTACTTC. The rearrangement links TRBV20-1 to TRBJ2-7, with TRBD1 as a possible D gene (6 bases). V lost 6 bases to trimming and J lost 3 bases, with 15 bases between them. CDR3 length: 13 amino acids. The germline V gene encodes CDR1 DFQATT and CDR2 SNEGSKA (reference sequence).

In the case of this clonotype: One end of the junction fails to match germline, which may point to a read error. This chain uses TRBV5-3 with TRBJ2-7; tentative D call: TRBD1 (6 bases). TRBV5-3 belongs to the ORF category, with a function that is uncertain. This CDR3 contains 15 residues. The CDR3 spells CASSFNTGRAYEQYF. The DNA of the CDR3 is TGTGCCAGCAGCTTCAACACAGGGAGAGCCTACGAGCAGTACTTC.

This clonotype appeared many times. The chain employs TRBV12-3 or TRBV12-4 and TRBJ1-5, with D hard to call. CDR3 size: 13 residues. Trimming pared 3 bases from V and 2 bases from J, leaving 5 bases between. CDR3 in amino acids: CASSFSGNQPQHF. CDR3 DNA: TGTGCCAGCAGTTTCTCGGGCAATCAGCCCCAGCATTTT.

In its sample, this clonotype was seen many times. The chain couples TRBV7-3 to TRBJ2-1; TRBD2 matches 15 bases. Looked up from germline, CDR1 is SGHTA and CDR2 is FQGTGA. The CDR3 totals 17 residues. V was pared by 5 bases and J by 4 bases, with 6 bases of the junction left unmatched. CDR3 bases: TGTGCCAGCAGCATGACCGGGACTAGCGGGAGGTACAATGAGCAGTTCTTC. It yields the protein CASSMTGTSGRYNEQFF.

This clonotype was observed once. The chain is built from TRBV19 and TRBJ2-1; 7 nucleotides line up with TRBD2. Trimming cost V 7 bases and J 4 bases; bases outside gene matches: 10. CDR3 length equals 15 residues. Germline CDR1 LNHDA, CDR2 SQIVND (reference sequence). CDR3 amino acids: CASTIGGRVYNEQFF. For the CDR3, the DNA is TGTGCCAGTACCATCGGAGGGAGGGTATACAATGAGCAGTTCTTC.

The gene calls are TRBV6-5 and TRBJ1-6, with a tentative D call TRBD1 (6 bases). There are 18 residues in the CDR3. The germline CDR1 and CDR2 sequences are MNHEY and SVGAGI. The V end lost 0 bases, the J end lost 10 bases, and 22 bases lay between the germline ends. CDR3 in DNA: TGTGCCAGCAGTTACTCGATCAGCCCCGGGGGCGTAGTCTCACCCCTCCACTTT. Encoded protein: CASSYSISPGGVVSPLHF.

The chain combines TRBV7-7 with TRBJ2-5; 7 positions match TRBD1. The trim removed 5 bases at V and 2 bases at J, leaving 8 bases unmatched. The CDR3 consists of 15 residues. The germline V gene encodes CDR1 SSHAT and CDR2 FNYEAQ (reference sequence). The CDR3 loop is CASSVGPGGQETQYF. DNA of the CDR3: TGTGCCAGCAGCGTAGGCCCAGGGGGACAAGAGACCCAGTACTTC. The full variable domain, in which reference TRBV7-7 and TRBJ2-5 provide the parts outside the CDR3, is GAGVSQSPRYKVTKRGQDVTLRCDPISSHATLYWYQQALGQGPEFLTYFNYEAQPDKSGLPSDRFSAERPEGSISTLTIQRTEQRDSAMYRCASSVGPGGQETQYFGPGTRLLVL.

The V gene is TRBV7-2, the J gene TRBJ1-1, with no clear D. The germline V gene encodes CDR1 SGHTA and CDR2 FQGNSA. Trimming pared 6 bases from V and 0 bases from J, leaving 11 bases between. CDR3 length: 14 amino acids. This CDR3 is CASRFLTMNTEAFF. CDR3 nucleotides: TGTGCCAGCAGGTTTCTAACTATGAACACTGAAGCTTTCTTT.

This chain joins TRBV27 and TRBJ1-2; perhaps TRBD1 as D (6 bases). Germline V CDR1 and CDR2: MNHEY, SMNVEV (reference sequence). The germline V and J ends were trimmed by 6 bases and 7 bases, with 24 bases remaining between them. CDR3 size: 16 residues. CDR3 sequence reads: CASRPQGINPRVGYTF. DNA of the CDR3: TGTGCCAGCAGGCCCCAGGGGATAAACCCCCGGGTTGGCTACACCTTC.

CDR3 sequence reads: CAISEVGQGISNEQFF. DNA for the CDR3: TGTGCCATCAGTGAGGTCGGACAGGGGATCAGCAATGAGCAGTTCTTC. The chain carries TRBV10-3 and TRBJ2-1, with 9 bases fitting TRBD1. The CDR3 is made up of 16 amino acids. The trim removed 2 bases at V and 6 bases at J, leaving 8 bases unmatched. Germline loops: CDR1 ENHRY, CDR2 SYGVKD.

The CDR3 spells CASSIRRLAGGPKDTQYF. CDR3 in DNA: TGTGCCAGTAGTATTCGACGACTAGCGGGAGGGCCAAAAGATACGCAGTATTTT. The chain uses TRBV19 and TRBJ2-3; TRBD2 aligns across 14 bases. CDR1 is LNHDA, CDR2 SQIVND, per germline (reference sequence). The CDR3 totals 18 residues. The J segment lost 5 bases and the V segment lost 3 bases, leaving 10 bases of the junction unmatched.

This clonotype was seen at least ten times. The chain links TRBV12-3 or TRBV12-4 to TRBJ1-5; 7 bases align to TRBD1. Trimming removed 4 bases from V and 5 bases from J; junction bases left unmatched: 5. The CDR3 runs 14 residues. The CDR3 region is CASSSGQADQPQHF. DNA of the CDR3: TGTGCCAGCAGTTCCGGACAGGCGGATCAGCCCCAGCATTTT.

This rearrangement joins TRBV9 to TRBJ1-5; TRBD1 matches at 9 bases. V trimming: 0 bases; J trimming: 4 bases; junction bases outside the gene matches: 2. Looked up from germline, CDR1 is SGDLS and CDR2 is YYNGEE. The CDR3 runs to 15 residues. The CDR3 region is CASSVGGQGNQPQHF. In DNA, the CDR3 is TGTGCCAGCAGCGTAGGCGGACAGGGGAATCAGCCCCAGCATTTT.

This sequence joins TRBV6-2 or TRBV6-3 and TRBJ2-2, with D unresolved. V was trimmed by 5 bases and J by 6 bases, leaving 10 bases between them. The germline V gene encodes CDR1 MNHEY and CDR2 SVGEGT. The CDR3 contains 13 residues. CDR3 in amino acids: CASSLRLAGELFF. The CDR3 DNA sequence: TGTGCCAGCAGTCTCCGGCTAGCCGGGGAGCTGTTTTTT.

The genes are TRBV20-1 and TRBJ1-2; 10 bases are shared with TRBD1. Germline loops: CDR1 DFQATT, CDR2 SNEGSKA (reference sequence). The CDR3 is made up of 16 amino acids. Losses at the gene ends were 3 bases for V and 6 bases for J; bases not matched to a gene: 13. The CDR3 DNA follows: TGCAGTGCTAGCGCCGGGACAGGGGAGAAAGAGGATGGCTACACCTTC. It encodes CSASAGTGEKEDGYTF.

The rearrangement joins TRBV4-2 to TRBJ2-7, with 9 bases identical to TRBD2. J lost 7 bases, V lost 0 bases, and 7 bases had no gene match. Germline lookup yields CDR1 LGHNA and CDR2 YNFKEQ. This CDR3 contains 15 residues. The CDR3 DNA reads TGTGCCAGCAGCCAAGAAGGCGGGAGGGCAGGGGAGCAGTACTTC. Its translation: CASSQEGGRAGEQYF.

This clonotype was counted at least ten times. This rearrangement joins TRBV7-8 to TRBJ2-1, with 12 nucleotides matching TRBD2. The CDR3 runs 14 residues. CDR1 SGHVS and CDR2 FQNEAQ come from the germline V gene. The trim removed 5 bases at V and 5 bases at J, leaving 1 base unmatched. The CDR3 loop is CASSRLAGDNEQFF. The CDR3 DNA is TGTGCCAGCAGCCGACTAGCGGGGGACAATGAGCAGTTCTTC.

The chain carries TRBV6-1 and TRBJ2-5; the match to TRBD2 covers 7 bases. The length of the CDR3 is 14 residues. Germline V gives CDR1 MNHNS, CDR2 SASEGT. With V trimmed by 5 bases and J by 4 bases, 7 bases remained unmatched. The CDR3 is CASSSPREGETQYF. The CDR3 bases are TGTGCCAGCAGTTCTCCCAGGGAGGGAGAGACCCAGTACTTC.

Only a few counts were recorded for this clonotype. This chain connects TRBV20-1 to TRBJ2-7; 7 positions match TRBD1. Germline-derived CDR1 and CDR2 are DFQATT and SNEGSKA (reference sequence). This CDR3 contains 13 residues. The trim removed 2 bases at V and 4 bases at J, leaving 5 bases unmatched. For the CDR3, the DNA is TGCAGTGCTAGACCGACAGGGAAGTACGAGCAGTACTTC. Translation gives CSARPTGKYEQYF.

This clonotype was detected only a few times. The chain links TRBV6-1 to TRBJ1-3; 9 bases are shared with TRBD1. J was trimmed by 2 bases and V by 8 bases; bases with no gene match: 7. From germline, CDR1 is MNHNS and CDR2 SASEGT. This CDR3 spans 15 amino acids. The CDR3 DNA is TGTGCCAGCGTAAAGGGACAGGGCGCTGGAAACACCATATATTTT. This gives the protein CASVKGQGAGNTIYF.

This clonotype came up a few times. V and J are TRBV7-6 and TRBJ2-1, with TRBD2 matching over 8 bases. J lost 7 bases, V lost 8 bases, and 4 bases had no gene match. Germline loops: CDR1 SGHVS, CDR2 FNYEAQ. The CDR3 contains 12 residues. The CDR3 protein is CASSGGGNEQFF. The DNA for the CDR3 is TGTGCCAGCTCGGGAGGGGGAAATGAGCAGTTCTTC.

The chain employs TRBV7-2 and TRBJ2-7, with 8 positions matching TRBD1. The CDR3 is 15 residues long. Trimming at V came to 1 base and at J to 2 bases, leaving 4 bases not matched to a gene. The germline CDR1 and CDR2 sequences are SGHTA and FQGNSA. The CDR3 coding sequence is TGTGCCAGCAGCTTAGGTTCAGGGGGCGCCTACGAGCAGTACTTC. Translating gives CASSLGSGGAYEQYF.

This clonotype has at least ten counts. The J gene is TRBJ2-1, the V gene TRBV7-8, with D perhaps TRBD2 (6 bases). Between the trimmed V and J ends, which lost 0 bases and 2 bases, there was a span of 14 bases. Germline V gene sequence: CDR1 SGHVS, CDR2 FQNEAQ. The CDR3 covers 17 residues. The CDR3 region has the DNA TGTGCCAGCAGCTTAGCGCCACCGGGACTCGCCTACAATGAGCAGTTCTTC. Translated: CASSLAPPGLAYNEQFF.

The chain recombines TRBV18 with TRBJ2-7, with unresolved D. Germline V lookup: CDR1 KGHSH, CDR2 LQKENI. There are 15 residues in the CDR3. Trimming removed 3 bases from V and 0 bases from J, with 12 bases in between. CDR3 sequence: CASSPREVSSYEQYF. For the CDR3, the DNA is TGTGCCAGCTCACCTCGAGAGGTGAGCTCCTACGAGCAGTACTTC.

The chain recombines TRBV28 with TRBJ2-2; D call uncertain. There are 17 residues in the CDR3. Germline assignment: CDR1 MDHEN and CDR2 SYDVKM. Trimming cost V 6 bases and J 1 base, with 18 bases left between them. CDR3 DNA sequence: TGTGCCAGCAGAAACATTGATTGGACCGAGAACACCGGGGAGCTGTTTTTT. Protein: CASRNIDWTENTGELFF.

This rearrangement joins TRBV6-5 to TRBJ2-2; D is uncertain. V lost 7 bases and J 2 bases, leaving 11 bases between the germline ends. There are 14 residues in the CDR3. The V gene's germline CDR1 is MNHEY and CDR2 SVGAGI. CDR3: CASKPLRNTGELFF. The CDR3 nucleotides are TGTGCCAGCAAGCCTCTACGTAACACCGGGGAGCTGTTTTTT.

The chain recombines TRBV6-8 with TRBJ2-2; D may be TRBD1 (6 bases). The CDR3 covers 13 residues. Per germline, CDR1 MNHGY and CDR2 SAAAGT. The chain's CDR3 is CVSQGRATGELFF. CDR3 DNA sequence: TGTGTCTCACAGGGCCGTGCCACCGGGGAGCTGTTTTTT.

V usage is TRBV15 and J usage is TRBJ2-2; tentatively, D is TRBD2 (6 bases). The CDR3 is 16 residues long. Germline values: CDR1 LNHNV, CDR2 YYDKDF (reference sequence). V gave up 4 bases and J gave up 5 bases, with 17 bases separating them. The CDR3 DNA reads as TGTGCCACCAGCAACTGGGGGGAGCTGTCAACCGGGGAGCTGTTTTTT. Its translation is CATSNWGELSTGELFF.

V usage is TRBV24-1 and J usage is TRBJ2-5; TRBD2 aligns across 7 bases. The CDR3 covers 15 residues. Trimming took 3 bases from V and 5 from J; bases not matched to a gene: 8. Germline values: CDR1 KGHDR, CDR2 SFDVKD. CDR3 in amino acids: CATSDPAGPEETQYF. The CDR3 coding sequence is TGTGCCACCAGTGATCCAGCGGGACCCGAGGAGACCCAGTACTTC.